Each of the 23 T cell receptor beta chains below was sequenced from the same sample in a study of PD-1 blockade in classical Hodgkin lymphoma. Following autologous stem cell transplantation, relapse occurred in every patient, and exposure to brentuximab vedotin varied. Sequencing used immunoSEQ multiplex PCR; TCRdb keeps in-frame clones, though not all of them. The table records 55,000 to 75,000 clones, around 93% of them present only once. The specimen was peripheral blood mononuclear cells (PBMCs), collected at baseline. The origin of the receptors is a human donor with classical Hodgkin lymphoma.

V is TRBV10-3 and J is TRBJ2-1; D is unresolved. The CDR3 covers 11 residues. Trimming pared 8 bases from V and 10 bases from J, leaving 12 bases between. Germline V gene data show CDR1 as ENHRY and CDR2 as SYGVKD. Written as DNA, the CDR3 is TGTGCCATCGGTCCCGGCAGGGAGCAGTTCTTC. Translated, it gives CAIGPGREQFF.

The rearrangement joins TRBV19 to TRBJ1-2; D is possibly TRBD1 (6 bases). Looked up from germline, CDR1 is LNHDA and CDR2 is SQIVND (reference sequence). This CDR3 region has 14 residues. V lost 3 bases and J 2 bases, leaving 10 bases between the germline ends. The chain's CDR3 is CASSMRGLNYGYTF. CDR3 nucleotide sequence: TGTGCCAGTAGTATGAGGGGGTTAAACTATGGCTACACCTTC.

This chain links TRBV7-3 with TRBJ2-5; D possibly corresponds to TRBD1 (6 bases). The CDR3 spans 14 residues. Per the germline V gene, CDR1 is SGHTA and CDR2 is FQGTGA. V was clipped by 4 bases and J by 3 bases, with 12 bases between them. CDR3 in amino acids: CASSSGQGEETQYF. As DNA, the CDR3 is TGTGCCAGCAGCTCGGGACAAGGGGAAGAGACCCAGTACTTC.

The chain is built from TRBV6-1 and TRBJ1-5; 7 bases are shared with TRBD1. The germline CDR1 and CDR2 sequences are MNHNS and SASEGT. The CDR3 consists of 18 residues. V lost 4 bases and J lost 0; bases outside the gene matches: 12. The CDR3 DNA reads as TGTGCCAGCAGTGTCAATCCAGGGGGTACCTATAGCAATCAGCCCCAGCATTTT. Amino acids: CASSVNPGGTYSNQPQHF.

This chain joins TRBV5-1 and TRBJ1-3, with 8 bases lining up with TRBD1. Per the germline V gene, CDR1 is SGHRS and CDR2 is YFSETQ. This CDR3 has 16 residues. J was trimmed by 1 base and V by 0 bases; bases with no gene match: 3. CDR3 loop: CASSLVQGASGNTIYF. The DNA for the CDR3 is TGCGCCAGCAGCTTGGTGCAGGGGGCATCTGGAAACACCATATATTTT.

The V and J genes are TRBV27 and TRBJ2-5; D may be TRBD2 (6 bases). Trimming cost V 6 bases and J 2 bases, with 13 bases left between them. The CDR3 runs to 14 residues. Germline CDR1 MNHEY, CDR2 SMNVEV (reference sequence). DNA of the CDR3: TGTGCCAGCAGCGGAGGGCGGCCTCAAGAGACCCAGTACTTC. Protein sequence: CASSGGRPQETQYF.

The chain carries TRBV19 and TRBJ1-3; D call uncertain. Germline CDR1 LNHDA, CDR2 SQIVND (reference sequence). The ends were cut back, 1 base at V and 0 bases at J, with 1 base in the middle. The CDR3 consists of 13 residues. The CDR3 sequence: CASSIGSGNTIYF. The CDR3 DNA follows: TGTGCCAGTAGTATAGGCTCTGGAAACACCATATATTTT.

The chain uses TRBV7-8 and TRBJ2-3; possibly TRBD2 for D (6 bases). Germline values: CDR1 SGHVS, CDR2 FQNEAQ. This CDR3 has 15 residues. The germline V and J ends were trimmed by 5 bases and 2 bases, with 14 bases remaining between them. CDR3 nucleotides: TGTGCCAGCAGCCCCATGGCGGGGCTCACAGATACGCAGTATTTT. As protein: CASSPMAGLTDTQYF.

V usage is TRBV18 and J usage is TRBJ1-1; D is ambiguous. V was cut by 2 bases and J by 0 bases, with 10 bases left in between. Germline CDR1 reads KGHSH; CDR2 reads LQKENI. This CDR3 has 15 residues. CDR3 sequence reads: CASSPSEVLNTEAFF. CDR3 bases: TGTGCCAGCTCACCAAGCGAAGTCCTGAACACTGAAGCTTTCTTT.

The genes are TRBV6-5 and TRBJ2-7, with D possibly TRBD1 on 6 matching bases. The germline V and J ends were trimmed by 6 bases and 3 bases, with 12 bases remaining between them. The CDR3 contains 13 residues. CDR1 and CDR2 from the germline V gene are MNHEY and SVGAGI. The DNA of the CDR3 is TGTGCCAGCAGCTCCGGGACAAACTACGAGCAGTACTTC. It encodes CASSSGTNYEQYF.

The V gene is TRBV9, the J gene TRBJ2-7; 11 bases map to TRBD2. This CDR3 spans 16 amino acids. Per the germline V gene, CDR1 is SGDLS and CDR2 is YYNGEE. The J segment lost 1 base and the V segment lost 0 bases, leaving 3 bases of the junction unmatched. DNA for the CDR3: TGTGCCAGCAGCGTAGGGGGGACTAGCGGTTCCTACGAGCAGTACTTC. It is translated as CASSVGGTSGSYEQYF.

The CDR3 DNA sequence: TGTGCCAGCAGTGAACGAGGGGGAGCGAACACTGAAGCTTTCTTT. Residues: CASSERGGANTEAFF. The chain recombines TRBV6-1 with TRBJ1-1; weak D call: TRBD1 (6 bases). CDR1 is MNHNS, CDR2 SASEGT, per germline. The length of the CDR3 is 15 residues. V was cut by 2 bases and J by 1 base, with 11 bases left in between.

This chain connects TRBV27 to TRBJ2-7; 12 bases are shared with TRBD1. The V and J ends lost 5 bases and 4 bases, in that order; junction bases with no gene match: 3. The CDR3 spans 14 residues. CDR1 and CDR2 from the germline V gene are MNHEY and SMNVEV (reference sequence). The CDR3 is CASSLGQGAYEQYF. As DNA, the CDR3 is TGTGCCAGCAGTCTGGGACAGGGGGCGTACGAGCAGTACTTC.

V and J are TRBV25-1 and TRBJ2-7; D ambiguous. The CDR3 consists of 13 residues. V shed 4 bases and J shed 4 bases, with 11 bases lying between them. Germline V gene data show CDR1 as MGHDK and CDR2 as SYGVNS. In DNA form, the CDR3 reads TGTGCCAGCAGTGTATATAACGATTACGAGCAGTACTTC. This gives the protein CASSVYNDYEQYF.

The rearrangement joins TRBV6-1 to TRBJ1-2; D is unresolved. This CDR3 contains 16 residues. Looked up from germline, CDR1 is MNHNS and CDR2 is SASEGT. Trimming took 2 bases from V and 4 from J, leaving 17 bases between them. This CDR3 is CASSELRQRTSYGYTF. The CDR3 coding sequence is TGTGCCAGCAGTGAATTGAGACAACGGACGTCCTATGGCTACACCTTC.

V and J are TRBV19 and TRBJ1-2, with D perhaps matching TRBD1 (5 bases). Germline values: CDR1 LNHDA, CDR2 SQIVND (reference sequence). The CDR3 spans 12 residues. V was shortened by 6 bases and J by 6 bases, with 11 bases between the two germline ends. CDR3 sequence (DNA): TGTGCCAGTAGCTCGGGACCTAATGGCTACACCTTC. It specifies CASSSGPNGYTF. The whole variable domain, remainder taken from reference TRBV19 and TRBJ1-2, is DGGITQSPKYLFRKEGQNVTLSCEQNLNHDAMYWYRQDPGQGLRLIYYSQIVNDFQKGDIAEGYSVSREKKESFPLTVTSAQKNPTAFYLCASSSGPNGYTFGSGTRLTVV.

The chain is built from TRBV11-2 and TRBJ1-1; a weak D match, TRBD1 (6 bases). The V end lost 0 bases, the J end lost 1 base, and 15 bases lay between the germline ends. CDR1 SGHAT and CDR2 FQNNGV come from the germline V gene. CDR3 length equals 17 residues. The CDR3 sequence: CASSLEKGVKGNTEAFF. CDR3 coding DNA: TGTGCCAGCAGCTTAGAAAAGGGGGTGAAGGGGAACACTGAAGCTTTCTTT.

The chain has TRBV7-7 and TRBJ1-1; the D is unclear. Germline V CDR1 and CDR2: SSHAT, FNYEAQ (reference sequence). This CDR3 has 13 amino acids. The V gene lost 5 bases and the J gene lost 1 base, with 8 bases spanning the gap. The CDR3 DNA reads as TGTGCCAGCAGCCTAACCCCGAACACTGAAGCTTTCTTT. Its translation: CASSLTPNTEAFF.

The chain employs TRBV5-6 and TRBJ2-5; no definite D call. The CDR3 covers 11 residues. V gave up 2 bases and J gave up 4 bases, with 3 bases separating them. Germline CDR1 is SGHDT and CDR2 is YYEEEE. The CDR3 nucleotides read TGTGCCAGCAGCTTTGGAGAGACCCAGTACTTC. Translated, it gives CASSFGETQYF.

The chain combines TRBV10-3 with TRBJ1-5; D call uncertain. Trimming stripped 2 bases from V and 0 bases from J, with 8 bases between. Germline lookup yields CDR1 ENHRY and CDR2 SYGVKD. The CDR3 contains 15 residues. The CDR3 DNA reads as TGTGCCATCAGTGAGCCGAATCTTAGCAATCAGCCCCAGCATTTT. This sequence encodes CAISEPNLSNQPQHF.

The gene calls are TRBV18 and TRBJ2-3; TRBD1 agrees at 9 bases. The CDR3 covers 16 residues. V was pared by 5 bases and J by 0 bases, with 6 bases of the junction left unmatched. Per germline, CDR1 KGHSH and CDR2 LQKENI. Here the CDR3 DNA reads TGTGCCAGCTCAACACTGGGACAGGGAAGCACAGATACGCAGTATTTT. Protein product: CASSTLGQGSTDTQYF.

As concerns this clone: This specimen includes other DNA sequences encoding the same CDR3. The chain couples TRBV9 to TRBJ2-5; TRBD2 is a possible D gene (6 bases). This CDR3 spans 14 amino acids. CDR1 SGDLS and CDR2 YYNGEE come from the germline V gene. Trimming left V 1 base short and J 3 bases short, with 10 bases between. CDR3 coding DNA: TGTGCCAGCAGCGTAACTGGGACTGAAGAGACCCAGTACTTC. This sequence encodes CASSVTGTEETQYF. The full variable domain, with the rest looked up from reference TRBV9 and TRBJ2-5, is DSGVTQTPKHLITATGQRVTLRCSPRSGDLSVYWYQQSLDQGLQFLIQYYNGEERAKGNILERFSAQQFPDLHSELNLSSLELGDSALYFCASSVTGTEETQYFGPGTRLLVL.

This chain joins TRBV9 and TRBJ1-5; tentative D call: TRBD1 (5 bases). CDR1 SGDLS and CDR2 YYNGEE come from the germline V gene. V was pared by 3 bases and J by 2 bases, with 9 bases between. The CDR3 runs 14 residues. CDR3 protein: CASSEGGGNQPQHF. CDR3 nucleotides: TGTGCCAGCAGCGAGGGAGGGGGCAATCAGCCCCAGCATTTT. The full variable domain, rest sourced from reference TRBV9 and TRBJ1-5, is DSGVTQTPKHLITATGQRVTLRCSPRSGDLSVYWYQQSLDQGLQFLIQYYNGEERAKGNILERFSAQQFPDLHSELNLSSLELGDSALYFCASSEGGGNQPQHFGDGTRLSIL.